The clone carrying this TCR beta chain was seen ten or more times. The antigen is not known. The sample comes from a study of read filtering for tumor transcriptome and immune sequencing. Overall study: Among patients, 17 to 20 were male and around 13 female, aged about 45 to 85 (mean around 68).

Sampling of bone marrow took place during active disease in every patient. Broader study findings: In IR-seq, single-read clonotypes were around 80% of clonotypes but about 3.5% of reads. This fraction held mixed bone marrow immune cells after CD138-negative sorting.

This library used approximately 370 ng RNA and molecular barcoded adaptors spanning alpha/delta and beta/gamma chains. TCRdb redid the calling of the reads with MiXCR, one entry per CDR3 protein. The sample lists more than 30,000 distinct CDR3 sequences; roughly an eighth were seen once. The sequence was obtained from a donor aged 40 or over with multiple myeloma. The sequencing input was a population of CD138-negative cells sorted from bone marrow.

CDR3 amino acids: CATSRDGGSGTEAFF. The CDR3 coding sequence is TGTGCCACCAGCAGAGATGGAGGGTCGGGCACTGAAGCTTTCTTT. The chain couples TRBV15 to TRBJ1-1; no clear D gene. This CDR3 is 15 amino acids long. Trimming shortened V by 0 bases and J by 4 bases, and 12 bases separated the two germline ends. Germline CDR1 and CDR2: LNHNV and YYDKDF (reference sequence). Looking up the rest from reference TRBV15 and TRBJ1-1 gives the full variable domain: DAMVIQNPRYQVTQFGKPVTLSCSQTLNHNVMYWYQQKSSQAPKLLFHYYDKDFNNEADTPDNFQSRRPNTSFCFLDIRSPGLGDTAMYLCATSRDGGSGTEAFFGQGTRLTVV.